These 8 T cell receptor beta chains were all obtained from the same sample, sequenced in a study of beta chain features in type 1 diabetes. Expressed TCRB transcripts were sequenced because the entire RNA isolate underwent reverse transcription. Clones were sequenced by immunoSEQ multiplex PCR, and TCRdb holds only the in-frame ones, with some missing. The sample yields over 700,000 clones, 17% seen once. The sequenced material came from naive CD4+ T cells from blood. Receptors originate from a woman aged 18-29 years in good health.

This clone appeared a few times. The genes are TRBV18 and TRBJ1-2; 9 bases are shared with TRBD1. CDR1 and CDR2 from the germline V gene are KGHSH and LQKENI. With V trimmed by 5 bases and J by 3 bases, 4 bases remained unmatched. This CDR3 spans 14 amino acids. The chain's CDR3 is CASSATGGDYGYTF. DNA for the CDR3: TGTGCCAGCTCAGCGACAGGGGGAGACTATGGCTACACCTTC.

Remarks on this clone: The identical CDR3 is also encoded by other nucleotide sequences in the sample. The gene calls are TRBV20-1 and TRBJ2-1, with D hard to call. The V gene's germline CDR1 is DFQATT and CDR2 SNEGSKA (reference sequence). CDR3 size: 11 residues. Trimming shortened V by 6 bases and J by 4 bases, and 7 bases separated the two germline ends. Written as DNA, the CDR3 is TGCAGTGCCAAAGGATACAATGAGCAGTTCTTC. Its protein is CSAKGYNEQFF.

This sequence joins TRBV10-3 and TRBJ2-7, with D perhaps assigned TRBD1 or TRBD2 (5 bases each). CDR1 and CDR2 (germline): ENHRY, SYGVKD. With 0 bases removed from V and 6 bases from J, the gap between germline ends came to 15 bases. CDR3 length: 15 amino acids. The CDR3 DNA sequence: TGTGCCATCAGTGAGTCGATACGGGACGGGCGCGAGCAGTACTTC. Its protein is CAISESIRDGREQYF.

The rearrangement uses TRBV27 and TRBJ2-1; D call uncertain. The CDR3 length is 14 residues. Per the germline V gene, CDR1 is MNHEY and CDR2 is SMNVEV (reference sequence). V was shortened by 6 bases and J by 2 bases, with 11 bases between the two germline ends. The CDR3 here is CASSPAAAYNEQFF. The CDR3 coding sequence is TGTGCCAGCAGCCCGGCGGCGGCCTACAATGAGCAGTTCTTC.

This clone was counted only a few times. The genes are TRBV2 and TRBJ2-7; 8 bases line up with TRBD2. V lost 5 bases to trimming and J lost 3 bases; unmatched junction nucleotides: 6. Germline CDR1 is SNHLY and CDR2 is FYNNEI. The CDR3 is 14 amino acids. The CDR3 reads CASSSTSGNYEQYF. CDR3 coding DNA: TGTGCCAGCAGTAGCACTAGCGGAAACTACGAGCAGTACTTC.

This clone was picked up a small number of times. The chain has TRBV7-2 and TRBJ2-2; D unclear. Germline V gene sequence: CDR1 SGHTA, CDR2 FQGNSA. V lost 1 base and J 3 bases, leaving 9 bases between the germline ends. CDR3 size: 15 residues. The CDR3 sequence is CASSLVGWDTGELFF. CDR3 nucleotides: TGTGCCAGCAGCTTAGTAGGGTGGGACACCGGGGAGCTGTTTTTT. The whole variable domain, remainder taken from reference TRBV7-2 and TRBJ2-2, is GAGVSQSPSNKVTEKGKDVELRCDPISGHTALYWYRQSLGQGLEFLIYFQGNSAPDKSGLPSDRFSAERTGGSVSTLTIQRTQQEDSAVYLCASSLVGWDTGELFFGEGSRLTVL.

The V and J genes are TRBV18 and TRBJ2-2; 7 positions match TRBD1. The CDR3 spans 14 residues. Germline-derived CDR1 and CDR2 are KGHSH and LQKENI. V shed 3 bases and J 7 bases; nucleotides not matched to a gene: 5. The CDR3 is CASSPDQGVGELFF. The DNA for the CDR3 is TGTGCCAGCTCACCGGACCAGGGGGTCGGGGAGCTGTTTTTT.

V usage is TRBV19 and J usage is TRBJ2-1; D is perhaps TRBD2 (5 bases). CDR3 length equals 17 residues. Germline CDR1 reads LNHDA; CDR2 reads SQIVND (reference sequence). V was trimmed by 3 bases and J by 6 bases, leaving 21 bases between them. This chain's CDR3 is CASSMQNREGLFNEQFF. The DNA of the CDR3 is TGTGCCAGTAGTATGCAAAACCGGGAAGGACTGTTCAATGAGCAGTTCTTC.